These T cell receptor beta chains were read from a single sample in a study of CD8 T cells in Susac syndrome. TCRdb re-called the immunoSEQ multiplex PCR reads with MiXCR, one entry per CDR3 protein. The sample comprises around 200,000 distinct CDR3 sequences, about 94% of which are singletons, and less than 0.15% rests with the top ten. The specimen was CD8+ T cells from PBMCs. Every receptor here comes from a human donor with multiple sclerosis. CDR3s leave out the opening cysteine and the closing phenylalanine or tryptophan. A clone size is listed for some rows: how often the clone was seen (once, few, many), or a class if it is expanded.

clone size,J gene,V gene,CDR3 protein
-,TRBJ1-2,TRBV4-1,ASSHSSVGNEGYT
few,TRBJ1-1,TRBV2,ASRQGEAF
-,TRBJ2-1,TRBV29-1,SVEAGGINEQF
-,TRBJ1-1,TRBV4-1,ASSPMVNTEAF
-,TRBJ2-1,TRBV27,ASSSQRALTYNEQF
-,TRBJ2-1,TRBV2,ASSAYREEQF
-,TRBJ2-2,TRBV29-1,SVEPLAGESGELF
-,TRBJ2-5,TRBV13,ASCPRERETQY
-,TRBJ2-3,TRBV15,ATSRDRGLATDTQY
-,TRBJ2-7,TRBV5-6,ASSWGTSGAYEQY
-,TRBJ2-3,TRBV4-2,ASSQDFPSTDTQY
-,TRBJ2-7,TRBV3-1,ASSPVRLYYEQY
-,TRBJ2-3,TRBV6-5,ASSFKGLADTQY
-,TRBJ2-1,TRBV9,ASSVEASGSLYNEQF
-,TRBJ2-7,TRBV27,ASSSLAGGPLYEQY
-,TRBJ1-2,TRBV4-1,ASRPQGAGGYT
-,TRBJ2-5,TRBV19,ASSNRQTGWETQY
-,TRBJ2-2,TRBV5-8,ASSSPRTARHGELF
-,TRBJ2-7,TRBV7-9,ASSLTGVPSEQY
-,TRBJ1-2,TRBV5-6,ASSLTVPHDGYT
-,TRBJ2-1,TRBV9,ASSVSDSLGDEQF
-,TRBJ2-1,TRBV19,ASSTSPGNEQF
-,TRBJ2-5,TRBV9,ASSGGNPQETQY
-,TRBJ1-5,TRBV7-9,ASSLAPEGQPQH
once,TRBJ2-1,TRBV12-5,ASGPTRNNEQF
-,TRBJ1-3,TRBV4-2,ASSQGGIASGNTIY
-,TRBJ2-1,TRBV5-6,ASSHRSAGVWGQF
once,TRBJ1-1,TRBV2,ASSFQGADTEAF
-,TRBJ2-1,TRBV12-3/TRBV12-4,ASTMSGGAYNEQF
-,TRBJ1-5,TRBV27,ASSLSAPGQGFQPQH
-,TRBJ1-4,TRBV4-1,ASSQVTPVVSATNEKLF
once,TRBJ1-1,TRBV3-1,ASSRPGSGIEAF
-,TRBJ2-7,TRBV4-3,ASSQDRSSYEQY
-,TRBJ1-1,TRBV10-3,AISKKTRPNTEAF
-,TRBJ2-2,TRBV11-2,ASSLRASGRANTGELF
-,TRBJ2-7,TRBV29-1,SVEGTDYSHQREQY
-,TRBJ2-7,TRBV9,ASSVGGEHEQY
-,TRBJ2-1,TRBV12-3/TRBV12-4,ASSFPSLSSYNEQF
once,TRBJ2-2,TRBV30,AWSEIRSITGELF
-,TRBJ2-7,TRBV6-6,ASSLGQGVLEQY
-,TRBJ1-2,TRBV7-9,ASSLAANPFNYGYT
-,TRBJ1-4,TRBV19,ASRRANEKLF
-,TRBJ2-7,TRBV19,ASTSTSGATYEQY
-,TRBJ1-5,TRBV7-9,ASSLGTGEGQPQH
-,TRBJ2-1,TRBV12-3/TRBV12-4,ASRGLAGPLGNNEQF
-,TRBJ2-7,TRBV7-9,ASSPTIGYEQY
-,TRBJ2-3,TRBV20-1,SVQGPIGIADTQY
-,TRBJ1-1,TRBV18,ASSSRTGLNTEAF
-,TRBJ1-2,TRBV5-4,ASSSPHSQNYGYT
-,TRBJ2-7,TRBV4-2,ASSQDAPSGSQSYEQY